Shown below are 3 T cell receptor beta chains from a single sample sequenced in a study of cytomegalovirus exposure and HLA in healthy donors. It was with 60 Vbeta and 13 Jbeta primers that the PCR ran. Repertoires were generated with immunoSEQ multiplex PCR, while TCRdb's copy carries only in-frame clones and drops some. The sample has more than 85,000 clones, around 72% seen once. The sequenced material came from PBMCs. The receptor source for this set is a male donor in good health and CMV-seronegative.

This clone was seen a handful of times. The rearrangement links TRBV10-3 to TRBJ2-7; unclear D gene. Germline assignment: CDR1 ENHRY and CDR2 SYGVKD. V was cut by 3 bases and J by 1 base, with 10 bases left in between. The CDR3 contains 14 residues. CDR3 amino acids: CAISDPTRSYEQYF. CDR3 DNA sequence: TGTGCCATCAGTGACCCGACACGTTCCTACGAGCAGTACTTC.

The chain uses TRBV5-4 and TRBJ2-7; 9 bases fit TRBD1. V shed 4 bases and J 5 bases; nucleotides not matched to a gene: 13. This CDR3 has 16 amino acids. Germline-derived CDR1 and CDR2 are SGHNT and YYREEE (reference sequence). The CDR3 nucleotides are TGTGCCAGCAGCCGCGCGCCGGGACAGGGAACGGACGAGCAGTACTTC. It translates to CASSRAPGQGTDEQYF. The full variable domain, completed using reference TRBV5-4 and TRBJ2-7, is ETGVTQSPTHLIKTRGQQVTLRCSSQSGHNTVSWYQQALGQGPQFIFQYYREEENGRGNFPPRFSGLQFPNYSSELNVNALELDDSALYLCASSRAPGQGTDEQYFGPGTRLTVT.

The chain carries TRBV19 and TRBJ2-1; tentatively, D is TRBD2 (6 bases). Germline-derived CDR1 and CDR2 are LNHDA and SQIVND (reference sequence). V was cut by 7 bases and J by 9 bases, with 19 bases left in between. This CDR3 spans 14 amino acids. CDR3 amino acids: CASTEDGSVGEQFF. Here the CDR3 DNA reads TGTGCCAGTACGGAGGACGGGAGCGTGGGTGAGCAGTTCTTC.